This T cell receptor (beta chain) was observed in a study of blood T cell repertoires in COVID-19. Study-wide context: Both acute and convalescent COVID-19 samples were obtained from the United States, Italy and Spain. Nucleic acid was either cDNA or gDNA, and it came from T cells, B-cell-depleted T cells, or PBMCs.

Per the original data handling: Researchers report that nucleated cell counts were estimated from reference gene primer amplification. The method was immunoSEQ multiplex PCR; TCRdb's version includes in-frame clones alone and lacks a portion of them. V and J calls and clone size are those listed in that table; D and trimming were worked out from the DNA. This table holds 100,000 to 120,000 clones, about 80% found once. With V trimmed by 4 bases and J by 0 bases, 6 bases remained unmatched. Germline CDR1 and CDR2: GTSNPN and SVGIG (reference sequence). This CDR3 is 17 amino acids long. This chain uses TRBV30 with TRBJ2-2; 12 nucleotides agree with TRBD2. The sequence came from an elderly woman with acute or convalescent COVID-19. Sequences were obtained from peripheral blood. CDR3 in amino acids: CAWIGASGGANTGELFF. CDR3 nucleotide sequence: TGTGCCTGGATTGGGGCTAGCGGGGGGGCGAACACCGGGGAGCTGTTTTTT.